A selection of T cell receptor beta chains follows, all from one sample in a study of post-analysis software for immune sequencing data. One entry per CDR3 protein, called by TCRdb with MiXCR from the PCR reads. The top ten hold approximately 4.5% of the sample, which has about 820,000 distinct CDR3 sequences, around 53% seen once. The sequencing input was blood. Receptor source: a girl aged 5 to 17 with multiple sclerosis. The CDR3 runs from the conserved cysteine through the conserved F or W.

V,CDR3
TRBV7-2,CASSSAGTGLIYGYTF
TRBV4-2,CASNPSGGGSYNEQFF
TRBV29-1,CSVGTSGRYTQYF
TRBV27,CASSRKVWARGDPVYTDTQYF
TRBV29-1,CSVETRTGGPYEQYF
TRBV25-1,CASSDPGQGGIETQYF
TRBV7-3,CASSSLQRMNTEAFF
TRBV6-5,CASTKAGWLNEQYF
TRBV6-5,CASREDRGRRTEAFF
TRBV7-3,CASSSIAGAETQYF
TRBV10-3,CAIGGGPSNSPLHF
TRBV12-3/TRBV12-4,CASSHWDGYQYF
TRBV5-1,CASSSTQGANYNEQFF
TRBV5-1,CASRGQGANYGYTF
TRBV28,CASSFRGEAGAYEQYF
TRBV20-1,CSATGLAGYEQFF
TRBV10-3,CAISESIKGSSYEQYF
TRBV5-1,CASRLIGTGQGISYEQYF
TRBV3-1,CASSIRTIWGNEQFF
TRBV5-1,CASRKIGGINEQFF
TRBV27,CASSLSGTSLWHEQFF
TRBV9,CASSPTLGVEISYTF
TRBV20-1,CSAEGESSYEQYF
TRBV10-3,CAIKEPRALPSGANVLTF
TRBV30,CASTGITANYGYTF
TRBV12-3/TRBV12-4,CASSLPGRNEQFF
TRBV7-2,CASSLGDRYNEQFF
TRBV7-9,CASSPPGSEQFF
TRBV30,CAWSTGTIQETQYF
TRBV4-2,CASSQGTSGVNSYEQYF
TRBV7-2,CASSAPGTSAHEQYF
TRBV10-3,CAISEAKTSGGAYEQYF
TRBV29-1,CSIKGLVTDTQYF
TRBV5-6,CASSLARQKDYGYTF
TRBV7-3,CASNLAGNTGELFF
TRBV7-2,CASSTRDASSYNEQFF
TRBV12-3/TRBV12-4,CASSSGINYGYTF
TRBV7-9,CASIQAGRYEQYF
TRBV10-3,CAISADRGGQPQHF
TRBV9,CASSEVTVYGYTF
TRBV24-1,CATSDQTGGSVETQYF
TRBV12-3/TRBV12-4,CASSSGGGRYTEAFF
TRBV7-3,CASSLRQGNIQYF
TRBV20-1,CSAVRTSGRREQYF